This TCR beta chain was sequenced in a study of siplizumab effects on memory and regulatory T cells. CDR3 length: 15 amino acids. Germline CDR1 MNHEY, CDR2 SVGAGI. Study conclusions and caveats: A major contribution to the alloresponse seemed to be made by naive T cells, which seemed more diverse than memory cells.

Measured with immunoSEQ multiplex PCR; TCRdb has only the in-frame clones, and not every one. Of fewer than 1,500 clones in the sample, roughly 74% were seen once. With respect to this clone: The antigen remains unidentified. A junction boundary mismatches the germline segment, possibly from a read error.

Sequencing was performed on TEMRA CD8+ T cells sorted from blood. Subset denoted: unstimulated CD8+ CD45RA+ effector memory T cells. The J gene is TRBJ2-3, the V gene TRBV6-5, with 7 bases fitting TRBD1. This receptor was obtained from a human donor in good health. CDR3 coding DNA: TGTGCCAGCAGTTCTACAGGGGTCGATCTCAAGACCGCAGTATTT. Translating it yields CASSSTGVDLKTAVF.